This section outlines one TCR beta chain sequence together with its context. Only one count was recorded for this clone. What this receptor recognizes is not known. Base qualities were left out, and no much larger clone turns up one base away. This sample is part of a study of T cell changes during pregnancy in multiple sclerosis (dated by TCRdb to about 2019). Looking at the study overall: Changes in the T cell repertoire over the course of pregnancy were examined in this study in women with multiple sclerosis.

The library was generated by the immunoSEQ multiplex PCR assay. Drawn from immuneACCESS, this table holds only the in-frame rearrangements with V and J called that TCRdb kept. Clones are partly lost; checked studies trace under half to an unresolved V gene and leave the rest unexplained. This sample holds 100,000 or so clones; 85% to 95% were observed only once. Of the sample, about 2.4% falls within the top ten clones. Sequencing used peripheral blood, obtained in the third trimester of pregnancy. The receptor was isolated from a female donor with multiple sclerosis, enrolled in a pregnancy study.

The DNA reads as follows: TGTGCCAGCAGCGCTGGACTAGCTGGCGAGCAGTACTTC. Its translation is CASSAGLAGEQYF. This receptor chain uses TRBV7-9 and TRBJ2-7; 8 central nucleotides agree with TRBD2. Reading from cysteine to phenylalanine, the CDR3 counts 13 amino acids. Here the CDR3 DNA is all that survives: 39 bases in frame from base 1. The germline V and J ends show losses of 5 bases and 6 bases respectively, and no gene match explains 6 bases of the junction. The germline V gene (reference sequence) sets CDR1 to SEHNR and CDR2 to FQNEAQ.